These T cell receptor beta chains were read from a single sample in a study of sequential checkpoint blockade in melanoma. Assay: immunoSEQ multiplex PCR; the TCRdb copy retains only in-frame clones and omits some. This sample has around 1,700 clones; about 19% occur once, and the top ten carry roughly 8.2%. Here the sequenced sample was tumor tissue (inferred from file names), taken from a patient given nivolumab and ipilimumab in sequence. All receptors come from a human donor with melanoma. Both conserved end residues are part of each CDR3. The D gene is left open where the match is weak. Clone size appears in some rows only: once, few, many, or a class for an expanded clone.

length,V,size,J,D,DNA,CDR3
14,TRBV9,medium-sized,TRBJ2-7,-,TGTGCCAGCAGCCCCAGGATCGACGCCTACGAGCAGTACTTC,CASSPRIDAYEQYF
14,TRBV5-1,-,TRBJ2-2,-,TGCGCCAGCAGCGACACCGGGACCAACATGGAGCTGTTTTTT,CASSDTGTNMELFF
16,TRBV11-3,medium-sized,TRBJ1-4,-,TGTGCCAGCAGCTTAAGGCTACAGGGCAGGAGAGAAAAACTGTTTTTT,CASSLRLQGRREKLFF
18,TRBV9,medium-sized,TRBJ2-3,-,TGTGCCAGCAGCGGGGAGACAGCTACCCTACACCTCACAGATACGCAGTATTTT,CASSGETATLHLTDTQYF
16,TRBV15,large,TRBJ1-1,TRBD1,TGTGCCACCAGCAGAGGGGACAGTCTCGAGTACACTGAAGCTTTCTTT,CATSRGDSLEYTEAFF
15,TRBV5-1,-,TRBJ2-4,-,TGCGCCAGCAGCCAGACAGAACTAGCCAAAAACATTCAGTACTTC,CASSQTELAKNIQYF
15,TRBV14,-,TRBJ1-2,-,TGTGCCAGCAGCCAAGGAGGGGTCGGCAACTATGGCTACACCTTC,CASSQGGVGNYGYTF
14,TRBV6-8,-,TRBJ1-6,-,TGTGCCAGCAGTTACTCGGACTTAGGTTCACCCCTCCACTTT,CASSYSDLGSPLHF
14,TRBV9,few,TRBJ1-3,-,TGTGCCAGCAGTGGGCGAGGGGTTGGAAACACCATATATTTT,CASSGRGVGNTIYF
17,TRBV6-8,medium-sized,TRBJ2-2,TRBD1,TGTGCCAGCAGTTACCCATCAGGGGGCGGGAAGGCCGGGGAGCTGTTTTTT,CASSYPSGGGKAGELFF
14,TRBV18,-,TRBJ1-1,-,TGTGCCAGCTCATTATCGACAGTGAACACTGAAGCTTTCTTT,CASSLSTVNTEAFF
17,TRBV9,hyperexpanded,TRBJ2-5,TRBD2,TGTGCCAGCAGCGTTAGACGGGGGGGCCCCCTGGGAGAGACCCAGTACTTC,CASSVRRGGPLGETQYF
16,TRBV28,large,TRBJ1-1,-,TGTGCCAGCAGTCGAATTGGACCCACGGCGTACACTGAAGCTTTCTTT,CASSRIGPTAYTEAFF
15,TRBV28,few,TRBJ2-7,TRBD1,TGTGCCAGCCGTTCTTCAGGACAGGGTATCCACGAGCAGTACTTC,CASRSSGQGIHEQYF
14,TRBV11-3,medium-sized,TRBJ1-1,-,TGTGCCAGCAGCTTATGGGGCCAGAACACTGAAGCTTTCTTT,CASSLWGQNTEAFF
16,TRBV11-3,medium-sized,TRBJ2-1,TRBD1,TGTGCCAGCAGCTTAACCGGGACAGGGTCCAGCAATGAGCAGTTCTTC,CASSLTGTGSSNEQFF
16,TRBV9,medium-sized,TRBJ2-4,-,TGTGCCAGCAGCGGCTCAGCGTCCTTAGCCAAAAACATTCAGTACTTC,CASSGSASLAKNIQYF
18,TRBV4-1,few,TRBJ2-7,TRBD2,TGCGCCAGCAGCCGATTACCGGGACTAGCGGGAATCGCCTACGAGCAGTACTTC,CASSRLPGLAGIAYEQYF
16,TRBV12-2,medium-sized,TRBJ2-6,-,TGTGCCCAGCAGACAGGGCCCAGCTCTGGGGCCAACGTCCTGACTTTC,CAQQTGPSSGANVLTF
15,TRBV19,-,TRBJ2-7,-,TGTGCCAGTAGTCCGGCCGGGACCGGAGACTACGAGCAGTACTTC,CASSPAGTGDYEQYF
15,TRBV28,few,TRBJ2-2,-,TGTGCCAGCAGTTTAAGTCAGGGGGGGGCCGGGGAGCTGTTTTTT,CASSLSQGGAGELFF
14,TRBV15,-,TRBJ1-5,-,TGTGCCACCAGCAGAGATATACCTAATCAGCCCCAGCATTTT,CATSRDIPNQPQHF
13,TRBV6-8,few,TRBJ1-4,-,TGTGCCAGCGGTCGGCAGAGTAATGAAAAACTGTTTTTT,CASGRQSNEKLFF
16,TRBV6-8,few,TRBJ2-7,-,TGTGCCAGCAGTTCCGGATCCGGGACCCTAACCTACGAGCAGTACTTC,CASSSGSGTLTYEQYF
16,TRBV11-3,medium-sized,TRBJ2-3,TRBD2,TGTGCCAGCAGCCGCACCACTAGCGGCCACACAGATACGCAGTATTTT,CASSRTTSGHTDTQYF
17,TRBV6-8,few,TRBJ2-3,TRBD1,TGTGCCAGCAGTCGTACCAGCCCAGGGGGTAGCACAGATACGCAGTATTTT,CASSRTSPGGSTDTQYF
14,TRBV5-1,-,TRBJ1-3,-,TGCGCCAGCAGCTTGGAGACAGGAGGAAACACCATATATTTT,CASSLETGGNTIYF
16,TRBV11-3,medium-sized,TRBJ2-2,-,TGTGCCAGCAGATTTCCCCAGACAGAATACACCGGGGAGCTGTTTTTT,CASRFPQTEYTGELFF
14,TRBV11-3,medium-sized,TRBJ1-1,-,TGTGCCAGCAGCCCGATGACAGGGAACACTGAAGCTTTCTTT,CASSPMTGNTEAFF
16,TRBV18,-,TRBJ1-6,-,TGTGCCAGCTCACCGCTGACCAGGGTGGGTAATTCACCCCTCCACTTT,CASSPLTRVGNSPLHF
13,TRBV19,-,TRBJ1-5,-,TGTGCCAGTAGATCGAACGAAAATCAGCCCCAGCATTTT,CASRSNENQPQHF
16,TRBV9,medium-sized,TRBJ2-2,TRBD2,TGTGCCAGCAGTAACCCGGGACTAGCCGGGGGCGGGGAGCTGTTTTTT,CASSNPGLAGGGELFF
17,TRBV6-8,medium-sized,TRBJ2-1,-,TGTGCCAGCAGTTACGTCTTGACTAGAGGTACCTACAATGAGCAGTTCTTC,CASSYVLTRGTYNEQFF
15,TRBV5-1,-,TRBJ1-1,TRBD1,TGCGCCAGCAGCTTGGGGCCAGGGGGCTACACTGAAGCTTTCTTT,CASSLGPGGYTEAFF
14,TRBV11-3,large,TRBJ1-3,-,TGTGCCAGCAGCTTTTCCTTAGGGGGAAACACCATATATTTT,CASSFSLGGNTIYF
13,TRBV30,-,TRBJ2-1,-,TGTGCCTGGAGTTCCTGGGGGGCCACTGAGCAGTTCTTC,CAWSSWGATEQFF
13,TRBV4-1,-,TRBJ2-1,TRBD2,TGCGCGGTTGCGGGGAGGGAGTACAATGAGCAGTTCTTC,CAVAGREYNEQFF
15,TRBV6-8,-,TRBJ1-3,-,TGTGCCAGCAGTTACGACTCGAGCTCTGGAAACACCATATATTTT,CASSYDSSSGNTIYF
13,TRBV7-2,-,TRBJ2-2,-,TGTGCCAGCAGCTTAGCGGATCCCGGGGAGCTGTTTTTT,CASSLADPGELFF
13,TRBV19,few,TRBJ2-7,-,TGTGCCAGTAGCCTCGGGCCTACCTACGAGCAGTACTTC,CASSLGPTYEQYF
16,TRBV6-8,-,TRBJ1-5,-,TGTGCCAGCCGGCCAGGGACTCTGCTGGGCAATCAGCCCCAGCATTTT,CASRPGTLLGNQPQHF
13,TRBV19,-,TRBJ1-5,-,TGTGCCAGTAGTATCGGCGGGCAAGGGCCCCAGCATTTT,CASSIGGQGPQHF
14,TRBV11-3,medium-sized,TRBJ1-5,-,TGTGCCAGCAAAGAGTGGGATGACAATCAGCCCCAGCATTTT,CASKEWDDNQPQHF
14,TRBV19,-,TRBJ2-1,TRBD2,TGTGCCAGTGCAATAGCGGGGAGAGGTCATGAGCAGTTCTTC,CASAIAGRGHEQFF
19,TRBV18,-,TRBJ2-1,TRBD2,TGTGCCAGCTCACCACCGTTCGGCGGGGGGGACAAATCCTACAATGAGCAGTTCTTC,CASSPPFGGGDKSYNEQFF
13,TRBV19,-,TRBJ1-5,-,TGTGCCAGTAGTATAGAAGGGTTCCAGCCCCAGCATTTT,CASSIEGFQPQHF
12,TRBV30,few,TRBJ1-1,-,TGTGCCTGGAGTCCCGCGAACACTGAAGCTTTCTTT,CAWSPANTEAFF
14,TRBV28,few,TRBJ1-2,-,TGTGCCAGCAAACCGGGACACCCAAGGTTTGGCTACACCTTC,CASKPGHPRFGYTF
12,TRBV30,-,TRBJ1-4,-,TGTGCCTGGTCCCTACGGGGTGAAAAACTGTTTTTT,CAWSLRGEKLFF
16,TRBV15,few,TRBJ1-6,-,TGTGCCACCAGCAGAGATCCAGGGATGGGGAGGTCACCCCTCCACTTT,CATSRDPGMGRSPLHF
17,TRBV6-8,-,TRBJ2-5,TRBD2,TGTGCCAGCAGGGAGCCGGGACTAGCGGGGTTGCAAGAGACCCAGTACTTC,CASREPGLAGLQETQYF
15,TRBV28,-,TRBJ2-3,-,TGTGCCAGCAGTTTTGATGGGGGACGCGCAGATACGCAGTATTTT,CASSFDGGRADTQYF
16,TRBV15,-,TRBJ1-2,TRBD1,TGTGCCACCAGCAGACACACGCGGACAGGGGGCGACGGCTACACCTTC,CATSRHTRTGGDGYTF
17,TRBV19,once,TRBJ2-2,TRBD1,TGTGCCAGTAGTTTCATCAGGGGGCTGGGGAACACCGGGGAGCTGTTTTTT,CASSFIRGLGNTGELFF